The T cell receptor beta chain under discussion was sequenced for a study of T cells in Graves' hyperthyroidism and ophthalmopathy. With regard to this clonotype: The junction and the germline gene differ at one end; a read error may be behind it.

Fresh peripheral blood, around 10 ml of it, supplied the PBMCs. Amplification of TCR beta CDR3 regions used RNA as the template. During a first-round RT-PCR of the TCR CDR3, the HTBI primer set was used. TCRdb used MiXCR to reprocess the multiplex PCR reads, holding one entry per CDR3 protein. The sample holds some 570,000 distinct CDR3 sequences; approximately 14% are singletons and the top ten take 6.5% to 9%. This CDR3 is 20 amino acids long. Looked up from germline, CDR1 is SGHTA and CDR2 is FQGNSA. The clonotype comes from a woman aged 18-29 years with Graves' ophthalmopathy. V and J are TRBV7-2 and TRBJ1-5; 10 bases map to TRBD1. The sample consisted of blood. CDR3 bases: TGCGCCAGCAGCCACTTTCGCGCGGGACAGGGGCCTTATAGCAATCAGCCCCAGCATTTT. It specifies CASSHFRAGQGPYSNQPQHF.